Below, 31 T cell receptor beta chains from the same sample are listed, as sequenced in a study of blood T cell repertoires in COVID-19. Only in-frame clones appear in the TCRdb table, and some are missing; sequencing was by immunoSEQ multiplex PCR. The sample lists around 60,000 clones, more than 80% occurring once. Sequenced sample: peripheral blood. Source of these receptors: a man older than 75 with acute or convalescent COVID-19.

The rearrangement uses TRBV24-1 and TRBJ1-1; D is ambiguous. V was cut by 0 bases and J by 12 bases, with 13 bases left in between. The CDR3 consists of 13 residues. Germline V gives CDR1 KGHDR, CDR2 SFDVKD. In nucleotides, the CDR3 is TGTGCCACCAGTGATTTGGGCTCGGGGAGGTCTTTCTTT. Its translation is CATSDLGSGRSFF.

This chain connects TRBV7-6 to TRBJ2-1; unclear D gene. V lost 7 bases and J lost 4, with 20 bases in between. Germline lookup yields CDR1 SGHVS and CDR2 FNYEAQ. The CDR3 is 16 amino acids. In DNA, the CDR3 is TGTGCCAGCACCACCATAACGGGTGTGGCGTACAATGAGCAGTTCTTC. This codes for CASTTITGVAYNEQFF.

V usage is TRBV6-4 and J usage is TRBJ2-3, with 9 bases fitting TRBD2. The CDR3 has 14 residues. CDR1 is MRHNA and CDR2 is SNTAGT in the germline V gene. J gave up 2 bases and V 6 bases, and 3 bases lay outside the gene matches. The DNA for the CDR3 is TGTGCCAGCAGCGTAGCGGGGGTCACAGATACGCAGTATTTT. Translation gives CASSVAGVTDTQYF.

This chain joins TRBV5-6 and TRBJ1-4, with D maybe TRBD1 (5 bases). The CDR3 contains 16 residues. The V end was cut by 1 base, the J end by 4 bases, with 14 bases between. Germline values: CDR1 SGHDT, CDR2 YYEEEE. This CDR3 reads CASSLSPTAVNEKLFF. The CDR3 DNA sequence: TGTGCCAGCAGCTTGTCGCCGACAGCCGTTAATGAAAAACTGTTTTTT.

J is TRBJ1-4 and V is TRBV5-1; 7 nucleotides align to TRBD1. Germline V gives CDR1 SGHRS, CDR2 YFSETQ. Unmatched junction bases numbered 11, after V lost 6 bases and J lost 0 bases. This CDR3 contains 17 residues. This chain's CDR3 is CASTYTGQSATNEKLFF. CDR3 DNA sequence: TGCGCCAGCACCTACACGGGACAGAGCGCAACTAATGAAAAACTGTTTTTT.

CDR3 amino acids: CASSARGPLHF. For the CDR3, the DNA is TGTGCCAGCAGCGCCAGGGGCCCCCTCCACTTT. The rearrangement uses TRBV7-9 and TRBJ1-6; tentative D call: TRBD1 (6 bases). The germline gives CDR1 SEHNR, CDR2 FQNEAQ (reference sequence). CDR3 length: 11 amino acids. The ends were cut back, 5 bases at V and 13 bases at J, with 9 bases in the middle.

This clone was counted once. V is TRBV12-3 or TRBV12-4 and J is TRBJ1-4; D not certain. The V and J ends lost 6 bases and 10 bases respectively, with 15 bases between them. CDR3 size: 13 residues. The CDR3 sequence: CASSPGTVGKLFF. The DNA for the CDR3 is TGTGCCAGCAGCCCCGGTACAGTAGGAAAACTGTTTTTT.

The V gene is TRBV6-1, the J gene TRBJ2-1; weak D call: TRBD2 (6 bases). The CDR3 has 16 residues. Germline V CDR1 and CDR2: MNHNS, SASEGT. V was clipped by 2 bases and J by 3 bases, with 14 bases between them. The CDR3 DNA is TGTGCCAGCAGTGAATATGGGGTGGGGGGCTACAATGAGCAGTTCTTC. It codes for CASSEYGVGGYNEQFF.

The chain recombines TRBV11-3 with TRBJ2-7; TRBD1 matches at 8 bases. Germline V gene data show CDR1 as SGHNT and CDR2 as YENEEA. After removal of 5 bases from V and 0 bases from J, the junction contained 6 bases not matched to a gene. This CDR3 is built from 15 residues. The CDR3 spells CASSPGQDLSYEQYF. The CDR3, as DNA: TGTGCCAGCAGCCCGGGACAGGACCTCTCCTACGAGCAGTACTTC.

The V call is TRBV2, the J call TRBJ2-1, with 15 bases fitting TRBD2. The CDR3 has 16 amino acids. V lost 7 bases to trimming and J lost 8 bases; unmatched junction nucleotides: 9. Per germline, CDR1 SNHLY and CDR2 FYNNEI. The CDR3 region is CASMRTSGGAVYEQFF. The DNA of the CDR3 is TGTGCCAGCATGAGGACTAGCGGGGGGGCCGTCTATGAGCAGTTCTTC.

This chain links TRBV5-5 with TRBJ2-7; D call uncertain. Germline CDR1 SGHKS, CDR2 YYEKEE (reference sequence). CDR3 length: 11 residues. V lost 1 base and J 6 bases, leaving 5 bases between the germline ends. The CDR3 sequence is CASSLLSEQYF. The CDR3 DNA sequence: TGTGCCAGCAGCTTGCTTTCCGAGCAGTACTTC.

This clone was observed a single time. V and J are TRBV5-1 and TRBJ2-7; TRBD1 is a possible D gene (6 bases). The V and J ends lost 4 bases and 6 bases respectively, with 11 bases between them. From germline, CDR1 is SGHRS and CDR2 YFSETQ. This CDR3 spans 12 amino acids. The CDR3 loop reads CASSAQGGEQYF. The CDR3 DNA is TGCGCCAGCAGCGCACAGGGTGGCGAGCAGTACTTC.

The J gene is TRBJ1-4, the V gene TRBV3-1 (or the pseudogene TRBV3-2); TRBD1 is a possible D gene (6 bases). This CDR3 has 14 amino acids. Germline V gives CDR1 LGHDT, CDR2 YNNKEL (reference sequence). V lost 1 base and J lost 5, with 8 bases in between. The CDR3 DNA is TGTGCCAGCAGCCAAGTAACAGGGAATGAAAAACTGTTTTTT. Amino acid sequence: CASSQVTGNEKLFF.

V usage is TRBV6-6 and J usage is TRBJ2-7, with TRBD1 identical over 7 bases. This CDR3 has 14 amino acids. V lost 0 bases and J lost 3; bases outside the gene matches: 2. CDR1 is MNHNY and CDR2 is SVGAGI in the germline V gene (reference sequence). The CDR3 nucleotides are TGTGCCAGCAGTTACTCTACAGGGGACTACGAGCAGTACTTC. It is translated as CASSYSTGDYEQYF.

The V and J genes are TRBV7-8 and TRBJ2-7; 7 bases are shared with TRBD1. CDR3 size: 15 residues. The germline V gene encodes CDR1 SGHVS and CDR2 FQNEAQ. V gave up 1 base and J gave up 2 bases; unmatched junction bases: 5. CDR3 nucleotides: TGTGCCAGCAGCTTAGGCCAGACAGGGACCTACGAGCAGTACTTC. This codes for CASSLGQTGTYEQYF.

This chain links TRBV11-2 with TRBJ1-4; 12 nucleotides agree with TRBD1. V was pared by 3 bases and J by 4 bases, with 3 bases of the junction left unmatched. The V gene's germline CDR1 is SGHAT and CDR2 FQNNGV. CDR3 length: 16 amino acids. CDR3 sequence (DNA): TGTGCCAGCAGCTTGGGACAGGGGGCCTATAATGAAAAACTGTTTTTT. It yields the protein CASSLGQGAYNEKLFF. The variable domain in full, with the rest retrieved from reference TRBV11-2 and TRBJ1-4, is EAGVAQSPRYKIIEKRQSVAFWCNPISGHATLYWYQQILGQGPKLLIQFQNNGVVDDSQLPKDRFSAERLKGVDSTLKIQPAKLEDSAVYLCASSLGQGAYNEKLFFGSGTQLSVL.

The V call is TRBV12-3 or TRBV12-4, the J call TRBJ1-1, with 8 bases that match TRBD1. After removal of 7 bases from V and 1 base from J, the junction contained 2 bases not matched to a gene. This CDR3 has 13 residues. The CDR3 loop is CASKGQGNTEAFF. The CDR3, as DNA: TGTGCCAGCAAAGGACAGGGGAACACTGAAGCTTTCTTT.

This clone was counted once. This sequence joins TRBV5-1 and TRBJ2-2, with 10 bases matching TRBD2. The germline V gene encodes CDR1 SGHRS and CDR2 YFSETQ. V shed 4 bases and J 5 bases; nucleotides not matched to a gene: 17. The CDR3 is 19 residues long. CDR3 loop: CASSPRTLSGGAGTGELFF. The DNA of the CDR3 is TGCGCCAGCAGCCCCCGAACCTTAAGCGGGGGGGCCGGGACCGGGGAGCTGTTTTTT.

This clone appeared a single time. The same CDR3 also results from other DNA sequences found in this sample. The V call is TRBV6-5, the J call TRBJ1-1, with unresolved D. The CDR3 totals 15 residues. From germline, CDR1 is MNHEY and CDR2 SVGAGI. V dropped 0 bases and J dropped 1 base, with 9 bases sitting between them. The CDR3 nucleotides read TGTGCCAGCAGTTACTCGAGCCGAGGGAACACTGAAGCTTTCTTT. This encodes CASSYSSRGNTEAFF.

This chain connects TRBV2 to TRBJ2-2; no firm D call. Germline V gene lookup returns CDR1 SNHLY and CDR2 FYNNEI. The CDR3 has 13 residues. Trimming removed 8 bases at V and 4 bases at J, with 11 bases between. CDR3 bases: TGTGCCAGCCTTCCCCGTCGCACCGGGGAGCTGTTTTTT. Amino acid sequence: CASLPRRTGELFF.

The rearrangement joins TRBV18 to TRBJ2-7; possibly TRBD1 for D (6 bases). The CDR3 consists of 15 residues. The V end lost 4 bases, the J end lost 2 bases, and 15 bases lay between the germline ends. Germline V gene data show CDR1 as KGHSH and CDR2 as LQKENI. As DNA, the CDR3 is TGTGCCAGCTCACTCACGACAGGCGGAACCTACGAGCAGTACTTC. Protein sequence: CASSLTTGGTYEQYF.

This clone was counted between two and nine times. V usage is TRBV6-6 and J usage is TRBJ1-2; 11 positions match TRBD1. Trimming removed 6 bases from V and 4 bases from J; junction bases left unmatched: 4. CDR1 and CDR2 from the germline V gene are MNHNY and SVGAGI (reference sequence). The CDR3 is 14 amino acids. CDR3 region: CASRGDRGVYGYTF. As DNA, the CDR3 is TGTGCCAGCAGGGGGGACAGGGGGGTCTATGGCTACACCTTC.

The chain is built from TRBV19 and TRBJ1-5; D gene unclear. Trimming cost V 5 bases and J 3 bases, with 11 bases left between them. This CDR3 has 14 amino acids. In germline, CDR1 is LNHDA, CDR2 SQIVND (reference sequence). CDR3 region: CASSQSGANQPQHF. CDR3 coding DNA: TGTGCCAGTAGTCAATCGGGAGCCAATCAGCCCCAGCATTTT.

A note on this clone: This may be a read error: a much more frequent sequence differs by one nucleotide. V usage is TRBV6-1 and J usage is TRBJ1-1; D perhaps matches TRBD1 (6 bases). The CDR3 length is 13 residues. Germline V gene sequence: CDR1 MNHNS, CDR2 SASEGT. Deletions cut 3 bases from V and 1 base from J, with 6 bases between. Here the CDR3 DNA reads TGTGCCAGCAGTGAGACAGGGAACACTGAAGCTTTCTTT. This encodes CASSETGNTEAFF.

This clone was seen once. The genes are TRBV5-8 and TRBJ1-6; D possibly corresponds to TRBD1 (5 bases). CDR1 is SGHTS and CDR2 is YDEGEE in the germline V gene. Trimming took 1 base from V and 10 from J, leaving 18 bases between them. This CDR3 spans 16 amino acids. CDR3 sequence (DNA): TGTGCCAGCAGCTTGTGGGCAGCTGGGGGGAAATCACCCCTCCACTTT. Translated, it gives CASSLWAAGGKSPLHF.

The gene calls are TRBV18 and TRBJ1-3, with a possible D match to TRBD1 (6 bases). The CDR3 has 13 residues. CDR1 and CDR2 (germline): KGHSH, LQKENI. The V end was cut by 5 bases, the J end by 3 bases, with 8 bases between. CDR3 bases: TGTGCCAGCTCAGACAGGAGTGGAAACACCATATATTTT. Protein: CASSDRSGNTIYF.

The gene calls are TRBV7-2 and TRBJ1-2; weak D call: TRBD1 (5 bases). The V end lost 1 base, the J end lost 8 bases, and 20 bases lay between the germline ends. The CDR3 runs to 16 residues. CDR1 and CDR2 from the germline V gene are SGHTA and FQGNSA. CDR3 nucleotide sequence: TGTGCCAGCAGCTTAGGTGGGACGGGGGAATGGAGAGGCTACACCTTC. This gives the protein CASSLGGTGEWRGYTF.

J is TRBJ1-1 and V is TRBV3-1 (or the pseudogene TRBV3-2); tentative D call: TRBD1 (5 bases). Germline V gene lookup returns CDR1 LGHDT and CDR2 YNNKEL (reference sequence). The V end lost 0 bases, the J end lost 4 bases, and 9 bases lay between the germline ends. This CDR3 has 14 amino acids. CDR3 nucleotide sequence: TGTGCCAGCAGCCAAGAGAAGGGGTTCACTGAAGCTTTCTTT. Encoded protein: CASSQEKGFTEAFF.

In its sample, this clone was seen once. This chain links TRBV5-5 with TRBJ2-5; the D is unclear. CDR3 length: 13 residues. V shed 2 bases and J shed 3 bases, with 8 bases lying between them. CDR1 and CDR2 from the germline V gene are SGHKS and YYEKEE (reference sequence). CDR3 region: CASSFGGEETQYF. CDR3 nucleotides: TGTGCCAGCAGCTTCGGCGGAGAAGAGACCCAGTACTTC. The full variable domain, with the rest looked up from reference TRBV5-5 and TRBJ2-5, is DAGVTQSPTHLIKTRGQQVTLRCSPISGHKSVSWYQQVLGQGPQFIFQYYEKEERGRGNFPDRFSARQFPNYSSELNVNALLLGDSALYLCASSFGGEETQYFGPGTRLLVL.

This chain uses TRBV11-2 with TRBJ1-2; no firm D call. The CDR3 extends over 14 amino acids. Deletions cut 2 bases from V and 2 bases from J, with 9 bases between. The V gene's germline CDR1 is SGHAT and CDR2 FQNNGV. The CDR3 protein is CASSLTPTNYGYTF. CDR3 in DNA: TGTGCCAGCAGCTTAACCCCGACAAACTATGGCTACACCTTC.

The J gene is TRBJ2-2, the V gene TRBV7-3; no clear D gene. V lost 2 bases and J lost 0, with 7 bases in between. This CDR3 contains 15 residues. Germline V gene sequence: CDR1 SGHTA, CDR2 FQGTGA. The CDR3 nucleotides are TGTGCCAGCAGCTTACCGGCGGCGAACACCGGGGAGCTGTTTTTT. This encodes CASSLPAANTGELFF.